Below are 14 T cell receptor beta chains sequenced from a single sample in a study of blood T cell repertoires in COVID-19. TCRdb's table, derived via immunoSEQ multiplex PCR, lists solely in-frame clones and lacks some. Among 250,000 to 350,000 clones listed, roughly 83% were seen once. What was sequenced was peripheral blood. These TCRs come from a human donor with COVID-19, enrolled during active disease. The donor label of this sample is uncertain.

CDR3 DNA: TGCGCCAGCAGCTCCAGACTAGCCGGGGATGAGCAGTTCTTC. Protein: CASSSRLAGDEQFF. V gene TRBV5-1 combines with J gene TRBJ2-1; 7 bases fit TRBD2. Germline CDR1 SGHRS, CDR2 YFSETQ. CDR3 size: 14 residues. Trimming at V came to 3 bases and at J to 8 bases, leaving 8 bases not matched to a gene.

The chain recombines TRBV7-3 with TRBJ2-3; possible D gene TRBD2, 6 bases. Trimming pared 4 bases from V and 0 bases from J, leaving 11 bases between. The CDR3 covers 15 residues. Germline CDR1 is SGHTA and CDR2 is FQGTGA. DNA for the CDR3: TGTGCCAGCAGCTACACCGGGACTAGCACAGATACGCAGTATTTT. Translating gives CASSYTGTSTDTQYF. Variable domain in full (rest from reference TRBV7-3 and TRBJ2-3): GAGVSQTPSNKVTEKGKYVELRCDPISGHTALYWYRQSLGQGPEFLIYFQGTGAADDSGLPNDRFFAVRPEGSVSTLKIQRTERGDSAVYLCASSYTGTSTDTQYFGPGTRLTVL.

CDR3 protein: CSVGTVSSYNEQFF. The CDR3 DNA reads as TGCAGCGTTGGAACGGTTAGCTCCTACAATGAGCAGTTCTTC. The V gene is TRBV29-1, the J gene TRBJ2-1; D gene ambiguous. Germline V lookup: CDR1 SQVTM, CDR2 ANQGSEA. This CDR3 is built from 14 residues. V lost 4 bases and J 0 bases, leaving 10 bases between the germline ends.

The rearrangement joins TRBV4-3 to TRBJ2-1, with D uncertain. The CDR3 covers 16 residues. V lost 3 bases and J lost 4, with 16 bases in between. Germline assignment: CDR1 LGHNA and CDR2 YSLEER. This chain's CDR3 is CASSHRVGRQYNEQFF. The CDR3 nucleotides are TGCGCCAGCAGCCACAGAGTCGGCCGACAATACAATGAGCAGTTCTTC.

This clone has ten or more counts. This chain connects TRBV4-3 to TRBJ1-2; 7 bases map to TRBD1. V dropped 2 bases and J dropped 8; count of bases not matched to a gene: 14. Germline CDR1 reads LGHNA; CDR2 reads YSLEER. This CDR3 comprises 16 residues. CDR3 bases: TGCGCCAGCAGCCAATACCCGACAGGGCGTCTTTCAGGCTACACCTTC. This gives the protein CASSQYPTGRLSGYTF.

This chain's CDR3 is CASSQEEGRGYTF. The CDR3 region has the DNA TGCGCCAGCAGCCAGGAGGAGGGAAGGGGCTACACCTTC. This chain connects TRBV4-3 to TRBJ1-2; D uncertain. V lost 3 bases to trimming and J lost 8 bases, with 13 bases between them. This CDR3 is 13 amino acids long. CDR1 and CDR2 (germline): LGHNA, YSLEER.

The rearrangement joins TRBV5-1 to TRBJ2-3, with TRBD2 matching 11 bases. V gave up 5 bases and J gave up 3 bases; unmatched junction bases: 11. CDR3 length equals 17 residues. Germline V gives CDR1 SGHRS, CDR2 YFSETQ. This CDR3 reads CASSYRTSGRETDTQYF. The DNA for the CDR3 is TGCGCCAGCAGTTACCGCACTAGCGGGAGAGAAACAGATACGCAGTATTTT. The entire variable domain, with the rest obtained from reference TRBV5-1 and TRBJ2-3, is as follows: KAGVTQTPRYLIKTRGQQVTLSCSPISGHRSVSWYQQTPGQGLQFLFEYFSETQRNKGNFPGRFSGRQFSNSRSEMNVSTLELGDSALYLCASSYRTSGRETDTQYFGPGTRLTVL.

This clone was detected only a few times. The V gene is TRBV3-1 (or the pseudogene TRBV3-2), the J gene TRBJ2-1; possible D gene TRBD2, 6 bases. V gave up 5 bases and J gave up 10 bases, with 15 bases separating them. The CDR3 extends over 13 amino acids. Germline V lookup: CDR1 LGHDT, CDR2 YNNKEL (reference sequence). The CDR3 DNA is TGTGCCAGCAGCTCGGGGGTCGGTAGGGAGCAGTTCTTC. It is translated as CASSSGVGREQFF.

The CDR3 here is CASRKDRTNANYGYTF. In nucleotides, the CDR3 is TGTGCCAGTAGGAAGGACAGGACAAACGCTAACTATGGCTACACCTTC. The rearrangement joins TRBV19 to TRBJ1-2, with 7 positions matching TRBD1. CDR1 and CDR2 (germline): LNHDA, SQIVND (reference sequence). The CDR3 is made up of 16 amino acids. The trim removed 6 bases at V and 0 bases at J, leaving 10 bases unmatched.

The chain recombines TRBV19 with TRBJ1-2, with 8 nucleotides matching TRBD1. CDR3 length: 14 amino acids. V gave up 4 bases and J gave up 7 bases; unmatched junction bases: 8. The V gene's germline CDR1 is LNHDA and CDR2 SQIVND (reference sequence). The CDR3 nucleotides read TGTGCCAGTAGTACGGACAGGGATTTTGCTGGCTACACCTTC. It yields the protein CASSTDRDFAGYTF.

J is TRBJ2-1 and V is TRBV28, with 8 bases identical to TRBD2. Losses at the gene ends were 5 bases for V and 5 bases for J; bases not matched to a gene: 8. Germline-derived CDR1 and CDR2 are MDHEN and SYDVKM. The CDR3 extends over 15 amino acids. The CDR3 region is CASSPSGRINNEQFF. CDR3 in DNA: TGTGCCAGCAGTCCCAGCGGGAGAATTAACAATGAGCAGTTCTTC.

The chain has TRBV28 and TRBJ1-2; TRBD1 matches at 9 bases. CDR3 length: 15 residues. Trimming cost V 7 bases and J 1 base; bases outside gene matches: 7. Germline V gene lookup returns CDR1 MDHEN and CDR2 SYDVKM. CDR3 region: CASIPLTGGNYGYTF. The CDR3 nucleotides are TGTGCCAGCATTCCGCTGACAGGGGGTAACTATGGCTACACCTTC.

The V call is TRBV5-1, the J call TRBJ1-6; D is ambiguous. Germline CDR1 and CDR2: SGHRS and YFSETQ. Deletions cut 4 bases from V and 0 bases from J, with 11 bases between. CDR3 length: 16 residues. CDR3 sequence: CASSQDGSSYNSPLHF. Here the CDR3 DNA reads TGCGCCAGCAGCCAAGACGGGAGCTCCTATAATTCACCCCTCCACTTT.

This sequence joins TRBV14 and TRBJ2-7; 8 bases map to TRBD1. Germline V lookup: CDR1 SGHDN, CDR2 FVKESK. The CDR3 loop spans 13 amino acids. After removal of 4 bases from V and 6 bases from J, the junction contained 5 bases not matched to a gene. CDR3 sequence: CASSPTGDGEQYF. As DNA, the CDR3 is TGTGCCAGCAGCCCGACAGGGGACGGCGAGCAGTACTTC.